This TCR beta chain was retrieved from a study of control samples from healthy donors and cancer patients. Germline lookup yields CDR1 MRHNA and CDR2 SNTAGT. The CDR3 totals 15 residues. With 3 bases clipped from V and 0 bases from J, the junction kept 2 bases outside the gene matches. The table came from immunoSEQ multiplex PCR; TCRdb's copy has only in-frame clones and leaves some out. This sample's table reports under 200,000 clones. This chain joins TRBV6-4 and TRBJ2-3; 8 bases line up with TRBD1. The clonotype was recovered from a woman between 25 and 40 years old in good health. The sequencing sample was made of blood. CDR3 residues: CASSERDRSTDTQYF. CDR3 nucleotide sequence: TGTGCCAGCAGTGAACGGGACAGGAGCACAGATACGCAGTATTTT.